Below are 10 T cell receptor beta chains sequenced from a single sample in a study of blood T cell repertoires in COVID-19 (dated by TCRdb to 2020 to 2022). Library generation was performed with the immunoSEQ multiplex PCR assay. Not all clones reach the TCRdb copy of this immuneACCESS table, which keeps in-frame sequences only. Checked studies attribute under half of the gap to unresolved V genes and leave the rest unexplained. The sample table holds roughly 290,000 clones, of which roughly 88% were seen once. The ten top clones hold roughly 4% of the sample. Material for sequencing was PBMCs or T cells enriched from blood (not recorded which). The receptors stem from a woman aged 30 to 39 who had recovered from COVID-19.

The chain combines TRBV30 with TRBJ2-7; tentatively, D is TRBD1 (6 bases). CDR3 size: 15 residues. Per germline, CDR1 GTSNPN and CDR2 SVGIG (reference sequence). V shed 2 bases and J shed 0 bases, with 14 bases lying between them. The CDR3 nucleotides are TGTGCCTGGAGTCCCCCCCCCAGGGGCTCCTACGAGCAGTACTTC. Its translation: CAWSPPPRGSYEQYF.

This chain joins TRBV6-5 and TRBJ1-3, with D perhaps matching TRBD1 (5 bases). CDR3 length: 14 amino acids. The V gene lost 5 bases and the J gene lost 3 bases, with 11 bases spanning the gap. Germline assignment: CDR1 MNHEY and CDR2 SVGAGI. The CDR3 DNA sequence: TGTGCCAGCAGTCAGCGGGGGGATGGAAACACCATATATTTT. As protein: CASSQRGDGNTIYF.

The chain recombines TRBV7-2 with TRBJ1-5, with a possible D match to TRBD1 (5 bases). Germline CDR1 and CDR2: SGHTA and FQGNSA. CDR3 length equals 15 residues. Trimming left V 1 base short and J 7 bases short, with 14 bases between. CDR3 in amino acids: CASSLVRGSGQPQHF. The CDR3, as DNA: TGTGCCAGCAGCTTAGTTAGGGGCTCTGGGCAGCCCCAGCATTTT.

The CDR3 DNA reads TGCAGCGGGCGGGTGGCTGGGGCCAACGTCCTGACTTTC. It specifies CSGRVAGANVLTF. The chain has TRBV29-1 and TRBJ2-6; the D gene is possibly TRBD2 (5 bases). Per germline, CDR1 SQVTM and CDR2 ANQGSEA. The V gene lost 7 bases and the J gene lost 2 bases, with 9 bases spanning the gap. The CDR3 extends over 13 amino acids.

The rearrangement joins TRBV2 to TRBJ2-3; D may be TRBD1 (5 bases). The V end lost 7 bases, the J end lost 0 bases, and 14 bases lay between the germline ends. The CDR3 length is 15 residues. Germline CDR1 and CDR2: SNHLY and FYNNEI. The CDR3 nucleotides are TGTGCCAGCACGCAGGGCACCGCTAGCACAGATACGCAGTATTTT. This encodes CASTQGTASTDTQYF.

In its sample, this clone was seen once. The chain couples TRBV30 to TRBJ1-1; D unclear. The length of the CDR3 is 13 residues. Germline-derived CDR1 and CDR2 are GTSNPN and SVGIG (reference sequence). Trimming took off 2 bases at V and 4 bases at J, with 11 bases between the two ends. The DNA of the CDR3 is TGTGCCTGGAGTAGTCCACCGGGCACTGAAGCTTTCTTT. It encodes CAWSSPPGTEAFF.

The chain uses TRBV6-5 and TRBJ1-1, with D possibly being TRBD1 (5 bases). Trimming pared 7 bases from V and 4 bases from J, leaving 13 bases between. The CDR3 totals 13 residues. CDR1 is MNHEY and CDR2 is SVGAGI in the germline V gene. DNA for the CDR3: TGTGCCAGCACCTTCGACAGCCGCACTGAAGCTTTCTTT. Encoded protein: CASTFDSRTEAFF.

This sequence joins TRBV7-8 and TRBJ1-1, with D possibly being TRBD1 (6 bases). CDR1 is SGHVS, CDR2 FQNEAQ, per germline. The V gene lost 1 base and the J gene lost 1 base, with 7 bases spanning the gap. CDR3 length equals 14 residues. In DNA form, the CDR3 reads TGTGCCAGCAGCTTAGACAGGGAGAACACTGAAGCTTTCTTT. As protein: CASSLDRENTEAFF.

The chain combines TRBV24-1 with TRBJ2-6; possible D gene TRBD1, 6 bases. The germline V and J ends were trimmed by 2 bases and 0 bases, with 10 bases remaining between them. The CDR3 consists of 17 residues. Germline V gene data show CDR1 as KGHDR and CDR2 as SFDVKD. The CDR3 DNA follows: TGTGCCACCAGTGATTCAGGACAGCACTCTGGGGCCAACGTCCTGACTTTC. It encodes CATSDSGQHSGANVLTF.

The sample holds a few counts of this clone. The chain employs TRBV19 and TRBJ1-5; D possibly corresponds to TRBD1 (6 bases). The germline V gene encodes CDR1 LNHDA and CDR2 SQIVND (reference sequence). The length of the CDR3 is 13 residues. The V end was cut by 7 bases, the J end by 4 bases, with 11 bases between. The CDR3 loop reads CASTGQSNQPQHF. CDR3 sequence (DNA): TGTGCCAGTACCGGACAGTCTAATCAGCCCCAGCATTTT.